Listed here are 13 T cell receptor beta chains from one sample, sequenced in a study of cytomegalovirus exposure and HLA in healthy donors. 13 Jbeta primers and 60 Vbeta primers were used for the PCR. The protocol was immunoSEQ multiplex PCR, while the TCRdb copy is restricted to in-frame clones and leaves out a portion. This specimen shows some 120,000 clones; the ten leading clones hold approximately 1%. The source material was PBMCs. These receptors were obtained from a man between 18 and 35 years old in good health and CMV-seronegative.

This rearrangement joins TRBV9 to TRBJ2-5; TRBD1 matches at 10 bases. CDR1 and CDR2 (germline): SGDLS, YYNGEE. After removal of 4 bases from V and 3 bases from J, the junction contained 9 bases not matched to a gene. The CDR3 is 16 residues long. The CDR3 nucleotides read TGTGCCAGCAGCTCTCCCCGGGACAGGGGCGAAGAGACCCAGTACTTC. Translated: CASSSPRDRGEETQYF.

The gene calls are TRBV29-1 and TRBJ1-1, with unresolved D. Trimming stripped 5 bases from V and 4 bases from J, with 20 bases between. Germline V CDR1 and CDR2: SQVTM, ANQGSEA. The CDR3 is 15 residues long. CDR3 in amino acids: CSVIFSAWESTEAFF. CDR3 nucleotides: TGCAGCGTTATCTTTAGCGCTTGGGAATCCACTGAAGCTTTCTTT.

The chain carries TRBV29-1 and TRBJ2-5; D call uncertain. This CDR3 is built from 11 residues. V was cut by 4 bases and J by 5 bases, with 8 bases left in between. The germline V gene has CDR1 SQVTM and CDR2 ANQGSEA. DNA of the CDR3: TGCAGCGTTGGGGCCGGCGAGACCCAGTACTTC. Amino acid sequence: CSVGAGETQYF.

The chain couples TRBV5-1 to TRBJ2-3; 7 bases line up with TRBD1. The CDR3 runs to 14 residues. CDR1 is SGHRS and CDR2 is YFSETQ in the germline V gene. V shed 0 bases, J shed 5 bases, and the junction held 3 bases outside the gene matches. This chain's CDR3 is CASSLEGAQDTQYF. CDR3 in DNA: TGCGCCAGCAGCTTGGAGGGGGCCCAAGATACGCAGTATTTT.

V is TRBV7-8 and J is TRBJ1-2; the D gene is possibly TRBD1 (5 bases). Germline V gene data show CDR1 as SGHVS and CDR2 as FQNEAQ. This CDR3 spans 18 amino acids. V lost 4 bases, J lost 6 bases, and 27 bases lay in between. CDR3 amino acids: CASSSGDVETLIWDGYTF. The CDR3 coding sequence is TGTGCCAGCAGCTCGGGGGACGTTGAGACCCTAATTTGGGATGGCTACACCTTC.

The rearrangement uses TRBV6-5 and TRBJ1-2, with a possible D match to TRBD1 (6 bases). Germline V gene sequence: CDR1 MNHEY, CDR2 SVGAGI. V lost 7 bases and J lost 4, with 13 bases in between. This CDR3 has 13 amino acids. The CDR3 DNA reads TGTGCCAGCACTGGACAGCCAGGCTATGGCTACACCTTC. Translating it yields CASTGQPGYGYTF.

The chain has TRBV10-2 and TRBJ2-7, with D unresolved. V dropped 8 bases and J dropped 0 bases, with 8 bases sitting between them. The CDR3 contains 12 residues. Germline lookup yields CDR1 WSHSY and CDR2 SAAADI. CDR3 region: CASQQSSYEQYF. CDR3 DNA: TGCGCCAGCCAACAGAGCTCCTACGAGCAGTACTTC.

This chain joins TRBV6-5 and TRBJ1-2; D is possibly TRBD1 (6 bases). The CDR3 totals 12 residues. Germline CDR1 and CDR2: MNHEY and SVGAGI. V lost 6 bases and J 8 bases, leaving 13 bases between the germline ends. The CDR3 DNA is TGTGCCAGCAGATTAAACACAGGGGGCTACACCTTC. Amino acids: CASRLNTGGYTF.

The genes are TRBV13 and TRBJ2-1; D gene unclear. This CDR3 spans 14 amino acids. From germline, CDR1 is PRHDT and CDR2 FYEKMQ (reference sequence). Trimming pared 6 bases from V and 4 bases from J, leaving 13 bases between. Here the CDR3 reads CASSWRHIYNEQFF. In DNA, the CDR3 is TGTGCCAGCAGTTGGCGACACATTTACAATGAGCAGTTCTTC.

The V call is TRBV5-1, the J call TRBJ2-5, with 7 nucleotides matching TRBD1. Germline assignment: CDR1 SGHRS and CDR2 YFSETQ. Trimming cost V 3 bases and J 6 bases; bases outside gene matches: 8. The CDR3 covers 14 residues. The DNA for the CDR3 is TGCGCCAGCAGCTCCATGACAGGGATGAAGACCCAGTACTTC. Its protein product is CASSSMTGMKTQYF.

The chain carries TRBV5-1 and TRBJ1-1, with 9 positions matching TRBD1. The CDR3 runs 14 residues. Germline values: CDR1 SGHRS, CDR2 YFSETQ. V dropped 6 bases and J dropped 7; count of bases not matched to a gene: 10. CDR3 sequence reads: CASKRQGDNDEAFF. The DNA for the CDR3 is TGCGCCAGCAAAAGACAGGGGGATAATGATGAAGCTTTCTTT.

With regard to this clone: Within the sample, other DNA sequences also encode this same CDR3. The chain joins TRBV30 to TRBJ1-5; possible D gene TRBD1, 5 bases. This CDR3 contains 17 residues. Per germline, CDR1 GTSNPN and CDR2 SVGIG (reference sequence). V was clipped by 2 bases and J by 2 bases, with 19 bases between them. The CDR3 bases are TGTGCCTGGAGTCCTCTACGGGGGGGTATAGGCAATCAGCCCCAGCATTTT. Protein product: CAWSPLRGGIGNQPQHF.

The chain is built from TRBV7-7 and TRBJ2-7, with 10 bases that match TRBD2. Germline CDR1 is SSHAT and CDR2 is FNYEAQ (reference sequence). V was pared by 6 bases and J by 6 bases, with 8 bases of the junction left unmatched. The CDR3 has 14 amino acids. The CDR3 DNA reads as TGTGCCAGCAGTAGAGGACTAGCGGAGTTCGAGCAGTACTTC. Protein sequence: CASSRGLAEFEQYF.